The sequence of this TCR beta chain was determined in a study of regulatory T cells in long-lasting Graves disease. Time point: newly diagnosed GD, antithyroid drugs for less than 3 months. Researchers made the TCR library from RNA that was extracted from PBMCs. Criteria from the American Thyroid Association guidelines were applied to diagnose Graves' disease. Germline V CDR1 and CDR2: MNHNS, SASEGT. There are 18 residues in the CDR3. The V gene end was trimmed by 1 base and the J gene end by 5 bases; junction bases not matched to a gene: 11. This clonotype was recorded at least ten times. Its antigen remains unknown. Combining iRepertoire HTBI primers with Arm-PCR of CDR3 regions, the authors built TCR beta libraries. MiXCR, run by TCRdb on the multiplex PCR reads, gives a single entry per CDR3 protein. The profile shows a few hundred thousand distinct CDR3 sequences, 12% of them singletons. Overall study findings and caveats: Graves' patients with persistent disease showed TCR diversity lower than patients newly diagnosed. Persistent disease was associated with favored TRBV28 usage and with favored use of TRBJ1-2 and TRBJ2-5.

This sample also belongs to another study, concerning T cells in Graves' hyperthyroidism and ophthalmopathy. That investigation notes: Lactation, pregnancy, other autoimmune disease or uncontrolled infection excluded patients.

The TCR comes from a woman aged 18 to 35 with Graves disease. This sample comprised peripheral blood mononuclear cells (PBMCs), obtained at new diagnosis, from a patient treated with antithyroid drugs. The chain employs TRBV6-1 and TRBJ2-2; 9 bases match TRBD2. The CDR3: CASSEGPSGVAETGELFF. The DNA of the CDR3 is TGTGCCAGCAGTGAAGGTCCTAGCGGGGTCGCCGAGACCGGGGAGCTGTTTTTT.